This entry lists 9 T cell receptor beta chains sequenced from one sample in a study of cytomegalovirus exposure and HLA in healthy donors. 13 Jbeta primers and 60 Vbeta primers were used for the PCR. The table came from immunoSEQ multiplex PCR; TCRdb's copy has only in-frame clones and leaves some out. Among 140,000 or so clones listed, about 82% were seen once. Material for sequencing was PBMCs. These receptors all stem from a middle-aged woman in good health and CMV-seropositive.

Only a few counts were recorded for this clone. The rearrangement links TRBV11-3 to TRBJ2-2, with 9 nucleotides matching TRBD2. The germline gives CDR1 SGHNT, CDR2 YENEEA. There are 17 residues in the CDR3. Losses at the gene ends were 6 bases for V and 2 bases for J; bases not matched to a gene: 10. The CDR3 loop is CASSPFSGSLNTGELFF. CDR3 nucleotides: TGTGCCAGCAGTCCCTTTAGCGGGAGTCTCAACACCGGGGAGCTGTTTTTT.

The chain joins TRBV6-6 to TRBJ2-5, with TRBD1 identical over 7 bases. CDR3 size: 13 residues. Germline assignment: CDR1 MNHNY and CDR2 SVGAGI (reference sequence). J gave up 2 bases and V 6 bases, and 3 bases lay outside the gene matches. The CDR3 spells CASRETGQETQYF. CDR3 sequence (DNA): TGTGCCAGCAGGGAGACAGGGCAAGAGACCCAGTACTTC.

This clone has just one count. V is TRBV29-1 and J is TRBJ2-2; 7 bases match TRBD1. The CDR3 has 13 amino acids. CDR1 is SQVTM and CDR2 is ANQGSEA in the germline V gene. The V gene end was trimmed by 6 bases and the J gene end by 1 base; junction bases not matched to a gene: 2. The CDR3 nucleotides read TGCAGCGTATACAGGGGGAACACCGGGGAGCTGTTTTTT. This sequence encodes CSVYRGNTGELFF.

This rearrangement joins TRBV18 to TRBJ1-5; D is uncertain. Germline CDR1 reads KGHSH; CDR2 reads LQKENI. The CDR3 is 14 residues long. V lost 5 bases and J lost 2, with 10 bases in between. The CDR3 region is CASSEAAGNQPQHF. The DNA for the CDR3 is TGTGCCAGCTCAGAGGCGGCGGGCAATCAGCCCCAGCATTTT.

The chain carries TRBV9 and TRBJ2-7; 10 nucleotides align to TRBD2. The CDR3 loop spans 19 amino acids. The V and J ends lost 1 base and 0 bases, in that order; junction bases with no gene match: 13. Germline CDR1 SGDLS, CDR2 YYNGEE. CDR3 protein: CASSVSAGTSARSSYEQYF. CDR3 bases: TGTGCCAGCAGCGTATCAGCCGGGACTAGCGCTCGAAGCTCCTACGAGCAGTACTTC.

This chain connects TRBV10-2 to TRBJ1-1; 8 nucleotides align to TRBD1. The germline gives CDR1 WSHSY, CDR2 SAAADI. This CDR3 region has 15 residues. V trimming: 2 bases; J trimming: 4 bases; junction bases outside the gene matches: 6. CDR3 coding DNA: TGCGCCAGCAGTGAGGGACTAACAGGGGGCACTGAAGCTTTCTTT. It translates to CASSEGLTGGTEAFF.

The V call is TRBV19, the J call TRBJ1-2; D not certain. Looked up from germline, CDR1 is LNHDA and CDR2 is SQIVND (reference sequence). Trimming pared 11 bases from V and 0 bases from J, leaving 16 bases between. The CDR3 is 14 amino acids. The CDR3 sequence: CASREAGANYGYTF. CDR3 nucleotide sequence: TGTGCCTCGAGGGAGGCAGGAGCTAACTATGGCTACACCTTC.

J is TRBJ2-5 and V is TRBV30; D possibly corresponds to TRBD2 (6 bases). Judging by the DNA end, TRBJ2-7 fits better; the J call may be wrong. Germline V gene lookup returns CDR1 GTSNPN and CDR2 SVGIG (reference sequence). The CDR3 contains 12 residues. CDR3 in amino acids: CAWGLASYEQYF. The CDR3 DNA reads TGTGCCTGGGGGCTAGCGTCCTACGAGCAGTACTTC.

The chain is built from TRBV6-6 and TRBJ1-1; D is unclear. The CDR3 covers 16 residues. CDR1 is MNHNY and CDR2 is SVGAGI in the germline V gene (reference sequence). V shed 7 bases and J shed 1 base, with 19 bases lying between them. The DNA for the CDR3 is TGTGCCAGCATTCTTAGAATGATGAACGCGAACACTGAAGCTTTCTTT. It translates to CASILRMMNANTEAFF.